The 27 T cell receptor beta chains in this list originate from one sample, sequenced in a study of T cells in women clearing cervical HPV infection. Profiled with immunoSEQ multiplex PCR; TCRdb holds only in-frame clones, not every one. The sample features 40,000 to 45,000 clones, with about 1.2% in its top ten. Sequenced sample: blood buffy coat. All receptors come from a woman between 18 and 75 years old with a cervical HPV16 infection that either progressed to CIN3+ or cleared (not recorded which).

A note on this clone: The read comes to an end 3 residues before the CDR3 does, leaving the germline J gene to fill in the end. The chain combines TRBV7-9 with TRBJ1-3; 7 bases are shared with TRBD1. CDR1 is SEHNR and CDR2 is FQNEAQ in the germline V gene (reference sequence). Unmatched junction bases numbered 3, after V lost 4 bases and J lost 0 bases. The CDR3 consists of 15 residues. CDR3 DNA (partial): TGTGCCAGCAGCTCGACAGGGAGCTCTGGAAACACC. Its protein is CASSSTGSSGNT. The CDR3 in full is CASSSTGSSGNTIYF.

CDR3 loop: CASSYPGAADTQYF. The sequenced CDR3 bases are TGTGCCAGCAGTTACCCGGGAGCGGCAGATACG. The gene calls are TRBV6-2 or TRBV6-3 and TRBJ2-3, with D maybe TRBD2 (6 bases). The read stops 3 residues short of the end of the CDR3; the missing end is completed from the germline J gene. Per germline, CDR1 MNHEY and CDR2 SVGEGT. Trimming removed 2 bases at V and 4 bases at J, with 10 bases between. The CDR3 is 14 residues long.

Points on this clone: The CDR3 extends 3 residues past the end of the read, so its final part is completed from the germline J gene. The rearrangement links TRBV7-3 to TRBJ2-3; a weak D match, TRBD1 (5 bases). V was trimmed by 8 bases and J by 2 bases, leaving 11 bases between them. This CDR3 is built from 13 residues. The germline CDR1 and CDR2 sequences are SGHTA and FQGTGA. The sequenced part of the CDR3 DNA is TGTGCCAGCGGGGCCCCGTCCACAGATACG. It translates to CASGAPSTDT. The full CDR3 sequence reads CASGAPSTDTQYF.

Points on this clone: The read falls 3 residues short of the CDR3 end, and the missing part is taken from the germline J gene. The chain is built from TRBV10-1 and TRBJ2-1; D gene ambiguous. The germline gives CDR1 WNHNN, CDR2 SYGVQD (reference sequence). This CDR3 has 12 amino acids. The ends were cut back, 5 bases at V and 3 bases at J, with 5 bases in the middle. Partial CDR3 DNA: TGCGCCAGCAGTCCCTACTACAATGAG. It yields the protein CASSPYYNE. The whole CDR3 protein is CASSPYYNEQFF.

As to this clone: With the read ending 3 residues before the CDR3 end, the germline J gene is used to fill in that end. The chain couples TRBV30 to TRBJ1-1, with D possibly being TRBD1 (5 bases). The CDR3 spans 12 residues. The germline V gene encodes CDR1 GTSNPN and CDR2 SVGIG (reference sequence). CDR3 bases read: TGTGCCTGGAGTTGGGGGGACTACGAG. Protein: CAWSWGDYE. The full CDR3 reads CAWSWGDYEAFF.

Concerning this clone itself: The CDR3 is cut off 3 residues early in the read; its end comes from the germline J gene. This chain links TRBV29-1 with TRBJ1-4; D gene ambiguous. Trimming cost V 3 bases and J 8 bases, with 16 bases left between them. This CDR3 comprises 14 residues. Germline loops: CDR1 SQVTM, CDR2 ANQGSEA. The covered CDR3 bases are TGCAGCGTTGAGGCAGGCACCCCCATCGAAAAA. As protein: CSVEAGTPIEK. The entire CDR3 is CSVEAGTPIEKLFF.

With respect to this clone: Coverage ceases 3 residues before the CDR3 finishes, and the germline J gene fills in the end. V is TRBV20-1 and J is TRBJ1-6, with 11 bases that match TRBD1. The CDR3 runs to 13 residues. Germline-derived CDR1 and CDR2 are DFQATT and SNEGSKA (reference sequence). The V segment lost 5 bases and the J segment 12 bases; nucleotides outside the gene matches: 6. CDR3 protein: CSAPPGTGGPLHF. The sequenced part of the CDR3 DNA is TGCAGTGCTCCGCCCGGGACAGGGGGACCC.

On this clone itself: From the germline J gene comes the end of the CDR3, since the read stops 3 residues before it. V is TRBV19 and J is TRBJ2-1; perhaps TRBD2 as D (5 bases). V lost 4 bases, J lost 8 bases, and 15 bases lay in between. The length of the CDR3 is 14 residues. Per germline, CDR1 LNHDA and CDR2 SQIVND (reference sequence). CDR3 protein: CASSTRGRIDEQFF. CDR3 DNA, as far as it was read: TGTGCCAGTAGTACCCGCGGGCGGATCGATGAG.

As for this clone: Read data end 3 residues before the CDR3 end; the end is taken from the germline J gene. The rearrangement uses TRBV30 and TRBJ1-2; 7 bases match TRBD1. V was clipped by 1 base and J by 0 bases; unmatched bases: 5. There are 15 residues in the CDR3. Germline CDR1 and CDR2: GTSNPN and SVGIG (reference sequence). Partial CDR3 DNA: TGTGCCTGGAGTGGTGGGACAGCCTCTAACTATGGC. Encoded protein: CAWSGGTASNYG. The CDR3 in its entirety is CAWSGGTASNYGYTF.

In the case of this clone: The sequence runs out 3 residues before the end of the CDR3; the remainder is reconstructed from the germline J gene. The chain carries TRBV5-1 and TRBJ1-1, with TRBD1 matching 9 bases. The CDR3 covers 15 residues. V lost 4 bases, J lost 6 bases, and 10 bases stayed unmatched. Germline V gene lookup returns CDR1 SGHRS and CDR2 YFSETQ. The chain's CDR3 is CASSGNRGRVAEAFF. CDR3 DNA, as far as it was read: TGCGCCAGCAGCGGAAACAGGGGGCGCGTGGCTGAA.

CDR3 sequence reads: CASSANQNEQFF. Incomplete CDR3 DNA: TGTGCCAGCAGCGCGAACCAAAATGAG. The chain recombines TRBV5-6 with TRBJ2-1; D call uncertain. The CDR3 goes on 3 residues after the read ends, and that part is filled in from the germline J gene. This CDR3 contains 12 residues. V gave up 4 bases and J gave up 7 bases, with 9 bases separating them. Per germline, CDR1 SGHDT and CDR2 YYEEEE.

The CDR3 region is CASSPTSKNTEAFF. Incomplete CDR3 DNA: TGTGCCAGCAGCCCTACCTCCAAGAACACTGAA. This chain links TRBV11-3 with TRBJ1-1; D unclear. Read sequence stops 3 residues before the CDR3 end, and the germline J gene provides the missing end. CDR1 is SGHNT and CDR2 is YENEEA in the germline V gene. Trimming stripped 5 bases from V and 1 base from J, with 11 bases between. This CDR3 contains 14 residues.

Comments on this clone: The sequence runs out 3 residues before the end of the CDR3; the remainder is reconstructed from the germline J gene. This rearrangement joins TRBV10-1 to TRBJ2-3; weak D call: TRBD1 (6 bases). The germline V gene encodes CDR1 WNHNN and CDR2 SYGVQD (reference sequence). The CDR3 runs to 17 residues. V was pared by 3 bases and J by 5 bases, with 21 bases between. The covered CDR3 bases are TGCGCCAGCAGTGATGGGTTGGGTTCGAGAGGGGGAGATACG. Translated, it gives CASSDGLGSRGGDT. The CDR3 in full is CASSDGLGSRGGDTQYF.

Concerning this clone: The missing CDR3 end, 3 residues past where the read stops, is filled in from the germline J gene. The V and J genes are TRBV19 and TRBJ2-7; D is perhaps TRBD1 (6 bases). The CDR3 covers 16 residues. CDR1 is LNHDA and CDR2 is SQIVND in the germline V gene (reference sequence). V lost 5 bases and J 2 bases, leaving 19 bases between the germline ends. CDR3 DNA (partial): TGTGCCAGTAGTGCCTCCTTCCGACAGGCAGCCTACGAG. As protein: CASSASFRQAAYE. The CDR3 in its entirety is CASSASFRQAAYEQYF. Combining the CDR3 with reference TRBV19 and TRBJ2-7 gives the whole variable domain DGGITQSPKYLFRKEGQNVTLSCEQNLNHDAMYWYRQDPGQGLRLIYYSQIVNDFQKGDIAEGYSVSREKKESFPLTVTSAQKNPTAFYLCASSASFRQAAYEQYFGPGTRLTVT.

The CDR3 spells CASSDRFLRGRMTYNEQFF. CDR3 DNA (partial): TGCGCCAGCAGTGACCGTTTTCTGCGGGGGCGGATGACCTACAATGAG. The rearrangement links TRBV10-1 to TRBJ2-1; D possibly corresponds to TRBD2 (7 bases). The sequence runs out 3 residues before the end of the CDR3; the remainder is reconstructed from the germline J gene. The CDR3 loop spans 19 amino acids. Trimming took 3 bases from V and 2 from J, leaving 23 bases between them. The germline V gene encodes CDR1 WNHNN and CDR2 SYGVQD (reference sequence).

As regards this clone: The read halts 3 residues ahead of the CDR3 end, with the missing end drawn from the germline J gene. J is TRBJ2-5 and V is TRBV5-1; 10 nucleotides align to TRBD1. The J segment lost 4 bases and the V segment lost 0 bases, leaving 3 bases of the junction unmatched. Germline CDR1 reads SGHRS; CDR2 reads YFSETQ. This CDR3 has 15 residues. The CDR3 bases that were read are TGCGCCAGCAGCTTGGAGGGACAGGGGACAGAGACC. Its protein product is CASSLEGQGTET. The full CDR3 protein is CASSLEGQGTETQYF.

Of note for this clone: The read ends 3 residues early relative to the CDR3; the germline J gene fills the gap. The chain uses TRBV12-3 or TRBV12-4 and TRBJ2-7; D is undetermined. V shed 6 bases and J shed 0 bases, with 9 bases lying between them. CDR3 length equals 13 residues. The CDR3 loop is CASRASPSYEQYF. Partial CDR3 DNA: TGTGCCAGCAGGGCCTCGCCCTCCTACGAG.

The DNA read from the CDR3 is TGTGCCAGTAATACAGGGGCGGGGGAGACC. Translation gives CASNTGAGET. The entire CDR3 reads CASNTGAGETQYF. The chain has TRBV19 and TRBJ2-5; D perhaps matches TRBD1 (7 bases). The read ends 3 residues before the CDR3 terminus; that terminus is restored from the germline J gene. This CDR3 comprises 13 residues. Germline CDR1 reads LNHDA; CDR2 reads SQIVND (reference sequence). V was shortened by 7 bases and J by 5 bases, with 14 bases between the two germline ends.

With respect to this clone: The read falls 3 residues short of the CDR3 end, and the missing part is taken from the germline J gene. This chain links TRBV5-1 with TRBJ1-2; 7 positions agree with TRBD1. Trimming took 0 bases from V and 5 from J; bases not matched to a gene: 4. CDR1 is SGHRS, CDR2 YFSETQ, per germline. This CDR3 contains 14 residues. Incomplete CDR3 DNA: TGCGCCAGCAGCTTGGGACAGGGCTTTTATGGC. Translating it yields CASSLGQGFYG. The whole CDR3 protein is CASSLGQGFYGYTF.

In the case of this clone: The read halts 3 residues ahead of the CDR3 end, with the missing end drawn from the germline J gene. This sequence joins TRBV14 and TRBJ1-4; 9 nucleotides agree with TRBD1. CDR1 SGHDN and CDR2 FVKESK come from the germline V gene. The CDR3 is made up of 14 amino acids. J was trimmed by 8 bases and V by 3 bases; bases with no gene match: 4. CDR3 DNA (partial): TGTGCCAGCAGCCATCCGGGACAGGGAGAAAAA. Its translation is CASSHPGQGEK. The CDR3, in full, reads CASSHPGQGEKLFF.

Of note for this clone: The CDR3 is cut off 3 residues early in the read; its end comes from the germline J gene. The J gene is TRBJ2-5, the V gene TRBV20-1; 8 nucleotides line up with TRBD2. CDR1 is DFQATT and CDR2 is SNEGSKA in the germline V gene (reference sequence). The CDR3 consists of 15 residues. With V trimmed by 3 bases and J by 1 base, 7 bases remained unmatched. The CDR3 loop reads CSASIGAGAQETQYF. The CDR3 bases that were read are TGCAGTGCTAGCATCGGAGCGGGAGCCCAAGAGACC.

Remarks on this clone: The read terminates 3 residues ahead of where the CDR3 ends, so the germline J gene completes it. The genes are TRBV7-9 and TRBJ2-7, with a possible D match to TRBD2 (6 bases). The CDR3 consists of 15 residues. Germline V gene sequence: CDR1 SEHNR, CDR2 FQNEAQ (reference sequence). Trimming removed 7 bases from V and 2 bases from J, with 18 bases in between. This chain's CDR3 is CASTPTGGGAYEQYF. The covered CDR3 bases are TGTGCCAGCACCCCCACGGGTGGAGGGGCCTACGAG.

Turning to this clone: The CDR3 is cut off 3 residues early in the read; its end comes from the germline J gene. V gene TRBV18 combines with J gene TRBJ2-1; no definite D call. Between the trimmed V and J ends, which lost 1 base and 9 bases, there was a span of 7 bases. In germline, CDR1 is KGHSH, CDR2 LQKENI. The CDR3 is 12 amino acids. CDR3 region: CASSPQTREQFF. CDR3 bases read: TGTGCCAGCTCACCACAAACGCGTGAG.

With regard to this clone: The sequence runs out 3 residues before the end of the CDR3; the remainder is reconstructed from the germline J gene. The chain joins TRBV20-1 to TRBJ1-1; D gene uncertain. Germline lookup yields CDR1 DFQATT and CDR2 SNEGSKA (reference sequence). The CDR3 is made up of 13 amino acids. V gave up 1 base and J gave up 0 bases, with 6 bases separating them. The covered CDR3 bases are TGCAGTGCTAGAGGAGGCATGAACACTGAA. It translates to CSARGGMNTE. The full CDR3 protein reads CSARGGMNTEAFF.

Note on this clone: The sequenced fragment ends 3 residues before the CDR3 boundary, so the rest is inferred from the germline J gene. The V gene is TRBV19, the J gene TRBJ1-2, with D uncertain. The CDR3 has 12 residues. CDR1 is LNHDA and CDR2 is SQIVND in the germline V gene (reference sequence). The ends were cut back, 7 bases at V and 2 bases at J, with 8 bases in the middle. CDR3 region: CASTAGNYGYTF. CDR3 bases read: TGTGCCAGTACGGCGGGGAACTATGGC. Full variable domain (rest looked up from reference TRBV19 and TRBJ1-2): DGGITQSPKYLFRKEGQNVTLSCEQNLNHDAMYWYRQDPGQGLRLIYYSQIVNDFQKGDIAEGYSVSREKKESFPLTVTSAQKNPTAFYLCASTAGNYGYTFGSGTRLTVV.

Worth noting for this clone: The read ends 3 residues early relative to the CDR3; the germline J gene fills the gap. This chain links TRBV7-9 with TRBJ2-3, with TRBD1 identical over 8 bases. CDR1 and CDR2 (germline): SEHNR, FQNEAQ (reference sequence). The CDR3 is made up of 15 amino acids. The CDR3 region is CASSSGQGGNQPQYF. The DNA read from the CDR3 is TGTGCCAGCAGCTCCGGACAGGGTGGGAATCAGCCG.

Comment on this clone: The sequenced fragment ends 3 residues before the CDR3 boundary, so the rest is inferred from the germline J gene. The chain links TRBV5-1 to TRBJ1-2; D is uncertain. V was shortened by 0 bases and J by 4 bases, with 7 bases between the two germline ends. CDR1 is SGHRS, CDR2 YFSETQ, per germline. This CDR3 has 13 amino acids. The chain's CDR3 is CASSLEGSYGYTF. The sequenced CDR3 bases are TGCGCCAGCAGCTTGGAAGGGTCCTATGGC.